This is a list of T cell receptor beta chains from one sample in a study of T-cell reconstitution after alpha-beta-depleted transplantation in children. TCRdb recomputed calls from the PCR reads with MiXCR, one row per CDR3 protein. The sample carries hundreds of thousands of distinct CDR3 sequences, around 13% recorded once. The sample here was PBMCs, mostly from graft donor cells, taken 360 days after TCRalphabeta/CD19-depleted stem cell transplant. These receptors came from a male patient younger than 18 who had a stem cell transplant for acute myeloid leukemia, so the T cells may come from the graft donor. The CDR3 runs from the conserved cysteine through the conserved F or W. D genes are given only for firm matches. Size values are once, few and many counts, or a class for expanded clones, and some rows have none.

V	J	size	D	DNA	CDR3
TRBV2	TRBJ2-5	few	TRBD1	TGTGCCAGCATTAGAGACAGGGGGGAAGGAGAGACCCAGTACTTC	CASIRDRGEGETQYF
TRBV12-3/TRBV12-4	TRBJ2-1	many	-	TGTGCCAGCAGTTTTTGGGTCGGCGGGGCTAGGCGGAATGAGCAGTTCTTC	CASSFWVGGARRNEQFF
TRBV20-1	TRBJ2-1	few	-	TGCAGTGCCCGTGGGGGGCCTAATGAGCAGTTCTTC	CSARGGPNEQFF
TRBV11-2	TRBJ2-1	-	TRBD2	TGTGCCAGCAGCTACGGACTAGCGGGAGCGGGGGGGAATGAGCAGTTCTTC	CASSYGLAGAGGNEQFF
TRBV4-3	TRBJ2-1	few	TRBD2	TGCGCCAGCAGCCAAGATGCCCGGCTAGCGGGTTTATACAATGAGCAGTTCTTC	CASSQDARLAGLYNEQFF
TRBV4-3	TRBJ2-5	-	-	TGCGCCAGCAGTTGGGGTTCCGGCCCCTCGGACCAAGAGACCCAGTACTTC	CASSWGSGPSDQETQYF
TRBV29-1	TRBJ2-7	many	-	TGCAGCGTTGCAGGGCCCTACGAGCAGTACTTC	CSVAGPYEQYF
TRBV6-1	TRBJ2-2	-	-	TGTGCCAGCACCCGCGGGATTGTTAGCGGAAACACCGGGGAGCTGTTTTTT	CASTRGIVSGNTGELFF
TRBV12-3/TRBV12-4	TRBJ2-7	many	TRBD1	TGTGCCAGCAGCCGGGGACAGCTTAGCTCCTACGAGCAGTACTTC	CASSRGQLSSYEQYF
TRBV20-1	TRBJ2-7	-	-	TGCAGTGCTAGAGAACTCTCCTCCTACGAGCAGTACTTC	CSARELSSYEQYF
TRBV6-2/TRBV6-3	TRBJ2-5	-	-	TGTGCCAGCAGTTACGGCGGGGGCCCCCAAGAGACCCAGTACTTC	CASSYGGGPQETQYF
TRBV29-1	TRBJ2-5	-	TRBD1	TGCAGCGTCGCCCGAACAGGGGGCGAGGGAGAGACCCAGTACTTC	CSVARTGGEGETQYF
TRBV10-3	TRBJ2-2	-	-	TGTGCCATCAGTGCGGAAACCGGGGAGCTGTTTTTT	CAISAETGELFF
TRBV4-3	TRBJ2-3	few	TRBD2	TGCGCCAGCACTAGCGGGGAGGTCACAGATACGCAGTATTTT	CASTSGEVTDTQYF
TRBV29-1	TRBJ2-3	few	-	TGCAGCGTTGGGGGCGACAGCACAGATACGCAGTATTTT	CSVGGDSTDTQYF
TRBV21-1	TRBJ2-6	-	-	TGTGCCAGCAGCAGGGGAGGGAGCCAACTCTCTGGGGCCAACGTCCTGACTTTC	CASSRGGSQLSGANVLTF
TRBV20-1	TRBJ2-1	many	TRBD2	TGCAGTGCTAGAGGTCGGACTAGCGCTGGGCAGTTCTTC	CSARGRTSAGQFF
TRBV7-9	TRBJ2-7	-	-	TGTGCCAGCAGCCCATGGTCCAGCTCCTACGAGCAGTACTTC	CASSPWSSSYEQYF
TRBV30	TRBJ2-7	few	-	TGTGCCTGGAGTGTAGGAGGCCTCGGGTCTTATTACGAGCAGTACTTC	CAWSVGGLGSYYEQYF
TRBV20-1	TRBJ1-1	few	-	TGCAGTGCTAGTTCAGGGAACACTGAAGCTTTCTTT	CSASSGNTEAFF
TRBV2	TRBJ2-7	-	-	TGTGCCAGCAGTGAATCGGGTTTGTGGACCACATACGAGCAGTACTTC	CASSESGLWTTYEQYF
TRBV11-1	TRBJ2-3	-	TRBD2	TGTGCCAGCAGCCCTGGGTCCGTGGGACTAGCGGTCACAGATACGCAGTATTTT	CASSPGSVGLAVTDTQYF
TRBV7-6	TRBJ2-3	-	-	TGTGCCAGCTGCTTAGGGGCAGGATCTAGCACAGATACGCAGTATTTT	CASCLGAGSSTDTQYF
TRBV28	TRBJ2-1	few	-	TGTGCCAGCAGTACAGTAAGGGATGAGCAGTTCTTC	CASSTVRDEQFF
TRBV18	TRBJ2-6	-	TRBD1	TGTGCCAGCTCACCGACAGGGGGTTTAGCTGGGGCCAACGTCCTGACTTTC	CASSPTGGLAGANVLTF
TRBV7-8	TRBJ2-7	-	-	TGTGCCAGCAGCTTCGGGGGAAGGTCCTACGAGCAGTACTTC	CASSFGGRSYEQYF
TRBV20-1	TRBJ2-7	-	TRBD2	TGCAGTGCTTCTAAGCGGCTAGCGGGGCCCTTTCGCGAGCAGTACTTC	CSASKRLAGPFREQYF
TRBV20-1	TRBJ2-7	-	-	TGCAGTGCTAGACTCGTAAAATACTACGAGCAGTACTTC	CSARLVKYYEQYF
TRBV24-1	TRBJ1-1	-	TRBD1	TGTGCCACCAGTGATGTGGGACAGGGGGCGCGGGCTTTCTTT	CATSDVGQGARAFF